The present TCR beta chain was sequenced within a study of regulatory T cells in long-lasting Graves disease (dated by TCRdb to 2020 to 2023). For the wider study: Newly diagnosed Graves' disease patients had taken antithyroid drugs for less than 3 months. Peripheral blood TCR sequencing and RNA sequencing compared persistent Graves' disease patients with newly diagnosed Graves' disease patients. The study was conducted in China and was registered as a clinical trial. A total of about 35 samples underwent TCR sequencing, from roughly 13 patients with persistent Graves' disease and about 20 patients with newly diagnosed Graves' disease.

The library was produced with multiplex PCR. Sequencing relied on an Illumina HiSeq 4000. CDR3 regions were amplified by Arm-PCR with iRepertoire HTBI primers to construct TCR beta libraries. Gel purification was performed on PCR products prior to sequencing. The paper's data handling went like this. A total of 62 TRBV and approximately 15 TRBJ segments were identified across samples and were used for gene usage analysis of CDR3 amino acid clonotypes. Filtered high-quality paired reads were merged into contigs using COPE and FqMerger. BLAST was used to align contigs to the IMGT TRBV, TRBD and TRBJ reference genes, and CDR3 was defined following IMGT. Any clonotype with a frequency above 0.1% was classified as a highly expanded clone. Shannon entropy served as the measure of repertoire diversity, while the Gini coefficient captured V-J evenness. Clonotypes shared by more than one individual were considered public. The public reads were reanalyzed by TCRdb: fastp trimming at Q25, MiXCR alignment, in-frame beta chains only. Identical CDR3 proteins give one entry, which carries the most common genes and DNA. TCRdb, not the original authors, processed these V and J calls. A total of around 500,000 distinct CDR3 sequences appear in this sample, 13% of them only once. 10% of the sample is in the top ten clones.

Notes on this clonotype: Its antigen has not been determined. Per-base quality was not reported, and no clone a single base away is much larger than it.

General conclusions and limits of the study: Sequencing and analysis were limited to the TCR beta chain. A larger number of public clonotypes was shared among persistent patients (fewer than 3,000) than among newly diagnosed patients (approximately 1,000). The authors acknowledged the small sample size as a limitation that may reduce accuracy. Compared with newly diagnosed patients, persistent Graves' disease patients had lower TCR Shannon entropy and fewer highly expanded clones, which suggests clonal expansion. Peripheral blood alone was examined, since thyroid tissue, which constituted the primary lesion, could not be accessed.

The meaning of the sample's time point label: newly diagnosed GD, antithyroid drugs for less than 3 months. For both TCR sequencing and RNA sequencing, RNA was extracted from PBMCs using TRIzol. The diagnosis of Graves' disease was made according to American Thyroid Association guidelines. Patients for the study were recruited at an endocrinology department in Xi'an, China. Each patient gave 7 to 9.5 milliliters of peripheral blood, collected in an EDTA anticoagulant tube. Ficoll Paque Plus density gradient separation was used to isolate PBMCs, and no further T cell sorting was done. RNA quality was checked with an Agilent 2100 Bioanalyzer and agarose gel, and concentration with a NanoDrop 2000. These data also formed part of another study, on T cells in Graves' hyperthyroidism and ophthalmopathy. As the second study states: Stable Graves' hyperthyroidism was defined as the absence of progression to ophthalmopathy over 18 months of follow-up. Hyperthyroidism patients were newly diagnosed, had a disease duration of under 2 months, and were aged 18 to 65 years. Exclusion was applied to patients with uncontrolled infections, other autoimmune diseases, pregnancy or lactation. Diagnoses were established on the basis of clinical symptoms, serum thyroxine and TRAb, thyroid ultrasound, and orbital computed tomography. A first-round RT-PCR of the TCR CDR3 used the HTBI primer set with the Qiagen OneStep RT-PCR kit. Most expanded thyroid clonotypes (frequency above 0.001) were also detected in blood, a finding suggesting that blood repertoires may reflect thyroid immune responses. Ophthalmopathy was separated from stable hyperthyroidism by a 13 V-J signature model, with approximately 89% sensitivity and just over 81% specificity obtained in cross-validation and 80%/75% obtained in testing. During validation, the model predicted progression to ophthalmopathy a median of approximately 7 months ahead of onset, with 60% to 71% sensitivity and 72.22% specificity. TCR V-J signatures able to tell the groups apart were searched for in a discovery cohort of 100 patients, of whom 43 had Graves' ophthalmopathy and around 56 had stable Graves' hyperthyroidism. Whether ophthalmopathy could be predicted prospectively was tested in an independent validation cohort made up of under 20 hyperthyroidism patients plus 17 patients who later progressed to ophthalmopathy. The 75 to 100 discovery patients were randomly split 7:3 into training and test sets. In addition, the study compared T-cell repertoires in thyroid tissue and in blood from roughly six Graves' hyperthyroidism patients. Once sampling was done, hyperthyroidism patients were given methimazole at a starting dose of 30 mg daily, whereas ophthalmopathy patients were given high-dose intravenous methylprednisolone. The libraries were constructed in a second round of multiplex PCR and then size-selected and purified. The libraries were sequenced on an Illumina HiSeq2000 using paired-end 100 bp reads. Raw data were processed with SOAPnuke, discarding reads with adapters, uncalled bases, mean Phred below 15, or no exact constant-primer or identifier match. High-quality paired reads were merged with COPE v1.2.5, and unique nucleotide sequences were defined as clonotypes. MiTCR v1.1 was used to align clonotypes to the IMGT TRBV, TRBD and TRBJ reference segments. The analysis was restricted to V-J combinations with a frequency above 0.0001, which together covered 98% to 99.2% of the repertoires. A TCS score was defined as the ratio between F50 (clonal expansion) and ExV (chaos), using BLOSUM62-based TCRdist between CDR3 peptides within each V-J. Welch's t-statistics and random forest reduced several hundred V-J features to about 13, which were used in a naive Bayes classifier (R e1071). Sample size was not statistically predetermined, and investigators were not blinded to group allocation. According to the paper, TCR Vbeta CDR3 sequencing was carried out on 135 peripheral blood samples, which came from under 50 ophthalmopathy, 70 to 80 hyperthyroidism and approximately 17 progressor patients.

The TCR originated in a man aged 30-40 years with Graves disease. Donor details come from another sample of the same person, matched by shared clones. This sample comprised peripheral blood mononuclear cells (PBMCs), obtained at new diagnosis, from a patient treated with antithyroid drugs.

In nucleotide form, the sequence is TGTGCCAGTAACAAATTAGCGGGAGGATTCGCAGATACGCAGTATTTT. Its product reads: CASNKLAGGFADTQYF. Rearrangement joined TRBV19 to TRBJ2-3, and 10 junctional nucleotides match TRBD2. V lost 7 bases and J lost 4 bases, and the count of bases not matched to a germline gene is 11. The germline V gene (reference sequence) sets CDR1 to LNHDA and CDR2 to SQIVND. From cysteine to phenylalanine, the CDR3 is 16 amino acids long. Only the CDR3 region is kept as DNA, spanning 48 bases read in frame from base 1.